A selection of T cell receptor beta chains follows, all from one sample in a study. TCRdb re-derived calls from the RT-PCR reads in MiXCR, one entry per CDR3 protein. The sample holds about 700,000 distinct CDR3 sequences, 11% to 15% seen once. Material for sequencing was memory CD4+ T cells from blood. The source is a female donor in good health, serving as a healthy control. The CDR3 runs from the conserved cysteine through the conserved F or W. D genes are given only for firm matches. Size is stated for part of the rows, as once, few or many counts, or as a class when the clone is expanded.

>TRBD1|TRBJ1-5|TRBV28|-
TGTGCCAGCAGTTATATAACAGGGGCGAGCAGTCAGCCCCAGCATTTT
CASSYITGASSQPQHF
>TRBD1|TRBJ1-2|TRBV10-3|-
TGTGCCATCAGTGAGTCCCGGGACAGGGGGGACTATGGCTACACCTTC
CAISESRDRGDYGYTF
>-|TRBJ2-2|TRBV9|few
TGTGCCAGCAGCGTAGCTGGGTCCTTCCTGAACACCGGGGAGCTGTTTTTT
CASSVAGSFLNTGELFF
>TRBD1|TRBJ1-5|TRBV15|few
TGTGCCACCAGCAGAGATTTAGGGGACAGGGACAATCAGCCCCAGCATTTT
CATSRDLGDRDNQPQHF
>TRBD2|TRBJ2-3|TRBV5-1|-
TGCGCCAGCAGCCAAACTCTAGCGGGAGCTGCCCCTTTCGAGCAGTATTTT
CASSQTLAGAAPFEQYF
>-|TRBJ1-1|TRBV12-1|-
TGTGCCAGCAGCTTCCCCGGTTGGTGGCTTACAGACCATGAGGACACTGAAGCTTTCTTT
CASSFPGWWLTDHEDTEAFF
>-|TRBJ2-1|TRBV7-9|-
TGTGCCAGCAGCCAGGATCGGGTCCAGTTCTTC
CASSQDRVQFF
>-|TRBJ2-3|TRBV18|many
TGTGCCAGCTCACCACCGTCGGCAGATACGCAGTATTTT
CASSPPSADTQYF
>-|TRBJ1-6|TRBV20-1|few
TGCAGTGCTCCACTCGGACCTCTGGAGAGCTCCTATAATTCACCCCTCCACTTT
CSAPLGPLESSYNSPLHF
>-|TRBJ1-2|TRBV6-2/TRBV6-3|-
TGTGCCAGCAGTTACTCGCCCACGGAACCCGGCTACACCTTC
CASSYSPTEPGYTF
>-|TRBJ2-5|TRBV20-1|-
TGCAGTGCTAGAGATACCCGAATGGGGGAGACCCAGTACTTC
CSARDTRMGETQYF
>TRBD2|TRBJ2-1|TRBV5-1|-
TGCGCCAGCAGCTTGGAAAGCGGGAGTACCTACAATGAGCAGTTCTTC
CASSLESGSTYNEQFF
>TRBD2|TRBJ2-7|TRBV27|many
TGTGCCAGCAGTTTAGAAGCGGGAGGGCCCAGCGAGCAGTACTTC
CASSLEAGGPSEQYF
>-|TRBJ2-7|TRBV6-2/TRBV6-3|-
TGTGCCAGCAGTCTCACAGGGTACACCATCTCCTACGAGCAGTACTTC
CASSLTGYTISYEQYF
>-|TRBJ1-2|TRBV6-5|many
TGTGCCAGCAGCCCCCGGGACATATATGGCTACACCTTC
CASSPRDIYGYTF
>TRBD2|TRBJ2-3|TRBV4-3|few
TGCGCCAGCAGCCAAGATTCAGGACTAGCGGGGGATACGCAGTATTTT
CASSQDSGLAGDTQYF
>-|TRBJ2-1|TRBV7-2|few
TGTGCCAGCAGCTTAGACAGCTCGCGAGCTAGCAATGAGCAGTTCTTC
CASSLDSSRASNEQFF
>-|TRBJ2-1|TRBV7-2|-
TGTGCCAGCAGCTTATCCACGGGGGCCAGCTCCTACAATGAGCAGTTCTTC
CASSLSTGASSYNEQFF
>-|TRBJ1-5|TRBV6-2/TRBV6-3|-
TGTGCCGGAACAGCTGATCAGAATCAGCCCCAGCATTTT
CAGTADQNQPQHF
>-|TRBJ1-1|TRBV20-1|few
TGCAGTGCTAGAGTCGCAGGATCAAATTATGAAGCTTTCTTT
CSARVAGSNYEAFF
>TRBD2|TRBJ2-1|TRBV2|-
TGTGCCAGCAGTCTAGGACTAGCGGGAGGGCCGCGCTACAATGAGCAGTTCTTC
CASSLGLAGGPRYNEQFF
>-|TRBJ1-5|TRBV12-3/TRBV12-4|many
TGTGCCAGCAGTTTAGCGTCACAGCCCCAGCATTTT
CASSLASQPQHF
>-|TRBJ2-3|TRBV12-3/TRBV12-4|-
TGTGCCAGCAGTTTTTTAAACACAGATACGCAGTATTTT
CASSFLNTDTQYF
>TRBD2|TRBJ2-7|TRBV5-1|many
TGCGCCAGCAGCTTCCCCGTAGCGGGGTCCTCCTACGAGCAGTACTTC
CASSFPVAGSSYEQYF
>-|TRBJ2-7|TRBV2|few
TGTGCCAGCAGTGGAGCCGGAGCCTCGAGTGGGGAGCAGTACTTC
CASSGAGASSGEQYF
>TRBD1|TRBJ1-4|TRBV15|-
TGTGCCACCAGCTTCCAAGCGACAGGGCTGGGGGAAAAACTGTTTTTT
CATSFQATGLGEKLFF
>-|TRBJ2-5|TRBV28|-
TGTGCCAGCAGTTTACGGATCCGAGAGACCCAGTACTTC
CASSLRIRETQYF
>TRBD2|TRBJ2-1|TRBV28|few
TGTGCCAGCATTGGGGGGGGAGTAAACAATGAGCAGTTCTTC
CASIGGGVNNEQFF
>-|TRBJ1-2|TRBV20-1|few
TGCAGTGCTACGCCCCTTAGCTATGGCTACACCTTC
CSATPLSYGYTF